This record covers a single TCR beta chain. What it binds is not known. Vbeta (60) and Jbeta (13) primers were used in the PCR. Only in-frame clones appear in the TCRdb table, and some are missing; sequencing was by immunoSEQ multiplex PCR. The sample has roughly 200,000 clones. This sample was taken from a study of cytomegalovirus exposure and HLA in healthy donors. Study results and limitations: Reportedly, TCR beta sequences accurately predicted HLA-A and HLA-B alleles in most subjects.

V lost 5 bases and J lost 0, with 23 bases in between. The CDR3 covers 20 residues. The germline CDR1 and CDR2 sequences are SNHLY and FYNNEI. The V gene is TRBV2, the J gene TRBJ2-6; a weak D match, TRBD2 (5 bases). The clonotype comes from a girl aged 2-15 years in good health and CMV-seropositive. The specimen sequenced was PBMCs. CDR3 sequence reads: CASSPYITLAMGSGANVLTF. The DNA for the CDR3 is TGTGCCAGCAGTCCTTACATAACTCTAGCAATGGGCTCTGGGGCCAACGTCCTGACTTTC.